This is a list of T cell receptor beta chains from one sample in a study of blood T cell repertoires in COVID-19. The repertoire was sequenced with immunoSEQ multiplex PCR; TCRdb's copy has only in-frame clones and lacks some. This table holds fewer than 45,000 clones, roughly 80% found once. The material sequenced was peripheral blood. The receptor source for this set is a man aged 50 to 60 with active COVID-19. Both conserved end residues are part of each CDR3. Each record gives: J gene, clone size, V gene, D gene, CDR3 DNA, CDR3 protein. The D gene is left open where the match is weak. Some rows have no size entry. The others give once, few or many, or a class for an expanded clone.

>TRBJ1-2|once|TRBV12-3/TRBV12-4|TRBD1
TGTGCCAGCTATGACAGGGAGAACTATGGCTACACCTTC
CASYDRENYGYTF
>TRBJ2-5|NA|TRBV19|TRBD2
TGTGCCAGTAGTATGACGCGGGGGGGGGTAGAGACCCAGTACTTC
CASSMTRGGVETQYF
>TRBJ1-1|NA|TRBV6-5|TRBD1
TGTGCCAGCAGTTGGGGACAGGGGGCCAGTGAAGCTTTCTTT
CASSWGQGASEAFF
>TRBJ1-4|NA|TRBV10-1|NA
TGCGCCAGCAGTGCCACGCTAGAAAAACTGTTTTTT
CASSATLEKLFF
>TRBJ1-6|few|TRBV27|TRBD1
TGTGCCAGCAAACCGACAGGGCGGCATTCACCCCTCCACTTT
CASKPTGRHSPLHF
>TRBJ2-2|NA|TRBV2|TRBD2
TGTGCCAGTAGAATGGACCCGGGGGGCGGGGAGCTGTTTTTT
CASRMDPGGGELFF
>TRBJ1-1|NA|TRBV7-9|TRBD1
TGTGCCAGCAGCTTCTGGGACAGTTACTACACTGAAGCTTTCTTT
CASSFWDSYYTEAFF
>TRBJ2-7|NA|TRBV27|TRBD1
TGTGCCAGCAGTTGGGGACAGACCTACGAGCAGTACTTC
CASSWGQTYEQYF
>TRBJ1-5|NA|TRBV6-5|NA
TGTGCCAGCAGTTACGACGGGGATCAGCCCCAGCATTTT
CASSYDGDQPQHF
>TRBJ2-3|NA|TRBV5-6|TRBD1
TGTGCCAGCAGCTGGGACAGGCTCACAGATACGCAGTATTTT
CASSWDRLTDTQYF
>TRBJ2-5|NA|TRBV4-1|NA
TGCGCCAGCAGCCAAGTCGGGGGTAAAGAGACCCAGTACTTC
CASSQVGGKETQYF
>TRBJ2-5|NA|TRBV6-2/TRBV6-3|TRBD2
TGTGCCAGCAGTTACCACCTTGGACTAGCGGGTGAAGAAGAGACCCAGTACTTC
CASSYHLGLAGEEETQYF
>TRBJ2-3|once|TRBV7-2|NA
TGTGCCAGCAGCCATTACTATCCGGGGGCAGATACGCAGTATTTT
CASSHYYPGADTQYF
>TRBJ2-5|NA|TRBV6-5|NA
TGTGCCAGCAGCAGACAGTGGAGCTTGGGGGAGACCCAGTACTTC
CASSRQWSLGETQYF
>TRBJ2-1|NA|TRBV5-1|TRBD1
TGCGCCAGCAGCGCCGGGGGACAGGGCTTTCATGAGCAGTTCTTC
CASSAGGQGFHEQFF
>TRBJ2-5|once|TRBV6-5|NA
TGTGCCAGCAGTTATGCAGGGGGGTTGGAGACCCAGTACTTC
CASSYAGGLETQYF
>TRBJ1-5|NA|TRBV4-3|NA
TGCGCCAGCAGCCAAAGCGGGCCGTATAGCAATCAGCCCCAGCATTTT
CASSQSGPYSNQPQHF
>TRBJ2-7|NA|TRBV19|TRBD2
TGTGCCAGTACCCTGACTAGCGGGCCCTACGAGCAGTACTTC
CASTLTSGPYEQYF
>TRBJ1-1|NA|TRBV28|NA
TGTGCCAGCATCGGTGGGGGGGCGAACACTGAAGCTTTCTTT
CASIGGGANTEAFF
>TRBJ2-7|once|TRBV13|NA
TGTGCCAGCAGTCTGTGGGGGCGTGAGCAGTACTTC
CASSLWGREQYF
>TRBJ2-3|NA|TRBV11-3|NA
TGTGCCAGCAGCCCAGGGGGGTTCACAGATACGCAGTATTTT
CASSPGGFTDTQYF
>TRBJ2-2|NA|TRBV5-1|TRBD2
TGCGCCAGCAGCCCCTCGCTAGCGGGACTGAACACCGGGGAGCTGTTTTTT
CASSPSLAGLNTGELFF
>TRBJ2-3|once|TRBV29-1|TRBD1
TGCAGCGTTGAAGAGGAAAACAGGGGTCAGGGGAATACGCAGTATTTT
CSVEEENRGQGNTQYF
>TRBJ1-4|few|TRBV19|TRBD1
TGTGCCAGTAGTATGGGACAGGGGGCCGGTAATGAAAAACTGTTTTTT
CASSMGQGAGNEKLFF
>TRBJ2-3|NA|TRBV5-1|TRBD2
TGCGCCAGCAAATTAGCGGGGGGCACAGATACGCAGTATTTT
CASKLAGGTDTQYF